This T cell receptor beta chain was profiled in a study of beta chain features in type 1 diabetes. The authors reverse transcribed all of the isolated RNA, so sequencing captured expressed TCRB transcripts. The table came from immunoSEQ multiplex PCR; TCRdb's copy has only in-frame clones and leaves some out. The table has 200,000 to 250,000 clones, around 9.6% seen once; the top ten hold around 0.031%. The germline V gene encodes CDR1 LNHDA and CDR2 SQIVND (reference sequence). The CDR3 has 14 amino acids. V shed 10 bases, J shed 1 base, and the junction held 7 bases outside the gene matches. The TCR sequence derives from a woman in her late teens or twenties in good health. The rearrangement joins TRBV19 to TRBJ2-7; 10 bases are shared with TRBD1. The sequencing input was naive CD4+ T cells from blood. The CDR3 is CATSRTGGSYEQYF. The CDR3 DNA follows: TGTGCCACCTCCAGGACAGGGGGTTCCTACGAGCAGTACTTC.